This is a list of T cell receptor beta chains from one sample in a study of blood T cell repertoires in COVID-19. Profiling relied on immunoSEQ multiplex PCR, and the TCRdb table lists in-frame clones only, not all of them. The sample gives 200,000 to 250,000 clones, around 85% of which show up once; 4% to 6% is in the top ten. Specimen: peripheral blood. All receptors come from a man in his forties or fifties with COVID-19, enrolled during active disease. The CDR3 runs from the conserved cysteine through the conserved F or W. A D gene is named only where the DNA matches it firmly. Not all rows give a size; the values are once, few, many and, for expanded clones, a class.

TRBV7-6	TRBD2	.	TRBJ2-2	CASSPTSVPGELFF	TGTGCCAGCAGCCCAACTAGCGTTCCCGGGGAGCTGTTTTTT
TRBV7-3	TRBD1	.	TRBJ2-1	CASSLTLPGQGVHEQFF	TGTGCCAGCAGCTTAACCCTTCCGGGACAGGGAGTCCATGAGCAGTTCTTC
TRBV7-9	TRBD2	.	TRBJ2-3	CASSLAGADTQYF	TGTGCCAGCAGCTTGGCGGGGGCAGATACGCAGTATTTT
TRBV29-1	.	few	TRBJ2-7	CSVRPSEGVYEQYF	TGCAGCGTCAGACCGTCGGAAGGAGTGTACGAGCAGTACTTC
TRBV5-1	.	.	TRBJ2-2	CASSPVQGYTGELFF	TGCGCCAGCAGCCCCGTGCAGGGGTACACCGGGGAGCTGTTTTTT
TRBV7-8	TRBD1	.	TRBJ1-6	CASSSGQHVTNSPLHF	TGTGCCAGCAGCTCGGGACAGCACGTTACTAATTCACCCCTCCACTTT
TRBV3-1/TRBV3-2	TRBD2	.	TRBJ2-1	CASSFSAGTSGGLPSSYNEQFF	TGTGCCAGCAGCTTTTCAGCCGGGACTAGCGGGGGCCTTCCGAGCTCCTACAATGAGCAGTTCTTC
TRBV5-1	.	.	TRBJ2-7	CASSLMSGSPYEQYF	TGCGCCAGCAGCTTGATGAGCGGCAGTCCCTACGAGCAGTACTTC
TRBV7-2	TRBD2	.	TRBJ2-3	CASRAAGGTDTQYF	TGTGCCAGCAGGGCAGCGGGGGGTACAGATACGCAGTATTTT
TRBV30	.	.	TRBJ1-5	CAWSGTLWSNQPQHF	TGTGCCTGGAGTGGGACATTGTGGAGCAATCAGCCCCAGCATTTT
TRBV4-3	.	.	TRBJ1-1	CASSHGFLMNTEAFF	TGCGCCAGCAGCCACGGGTTCCTAATGAACACTGAAGCTTTCTTT
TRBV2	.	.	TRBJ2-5	CASALETQYF	TGTGCCAGCGCGCTAGAGACCCAGTACTTC
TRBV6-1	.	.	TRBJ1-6	CASGDGVGSPLHF	TGTGCCAGCGGTGACGGGGTGGGTTCACCCCTCCACTTT
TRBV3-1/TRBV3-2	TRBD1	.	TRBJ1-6	CASRSTGTGNSPLHF	TGTGCCAGCAGAAGTACCGGGACAGGGAATTCACCCCTCCACTTT
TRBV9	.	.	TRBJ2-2	CASSVANSNTGELFF	TGTGCCAGCAGCGTAGCTAACTCCAACACCGGGGAGCTGTTTTTT
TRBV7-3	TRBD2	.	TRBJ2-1	CASSPQRGNVGEQFF	TGTGCCAGCAGCCCCCAGCGGGGAAACGTGGGGGAGCAGTTCTTC
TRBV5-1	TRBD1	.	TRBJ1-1	CASSPQGQGATEAFF	TGCGCCAGCAGCCCACAGGGACAGGGGGCCACTGAAGCTTTCTTT
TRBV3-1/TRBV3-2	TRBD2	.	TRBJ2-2	CASSLGTRGDSGELFF	TGTGCCAGCAGCCTCGGGACTAGAGGGGACTCCGGGGAGCTGTTTTTT
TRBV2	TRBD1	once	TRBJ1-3	CASGQGGSGNTIYF	TGTGCCAGCGGACAGGGGGGGTCTGGAAACACCATATATTTT
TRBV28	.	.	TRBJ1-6	CASSLGQGIDSPLHF	TGTGCCAGCAGTTTAGGGCAGGGAATCGATTCACCCCTCCACTTT
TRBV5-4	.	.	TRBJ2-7	CASSSPPYEQYF	TGTGCCAGCAGCTCCCCCCCGTACGAGCAGTACTTC
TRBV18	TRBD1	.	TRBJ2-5	CASSPFQGEETQYF	TGTGCCAGCTCACCATTTCAGGGGGAAGAGACCCAGTACTTC
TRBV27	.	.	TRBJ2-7	CASRRDTSYEQYF	TGTGCCAGCAGGAGGGACACCTCCTACGAGCAGTACTTC
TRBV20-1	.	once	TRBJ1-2	CSARTDTGYTF	TGCAGTGCTAGAACGGACACGGGCTACACCTTC
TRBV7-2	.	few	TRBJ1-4	CASSSRQMEKLFF	TGTGCCAGCAGCTCCAGACAGATGGAAAAACTGTTTTTT
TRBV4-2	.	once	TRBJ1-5	CASSQVQMNQPQHF	TGTGCCAGCAGCCAAGTACAGATGAATCAGCCCCAGCATTTT
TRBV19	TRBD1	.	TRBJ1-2	CASSRDSNYGYTF	TGTGCCAGTAGTAGGGACAGCAACTATGGCTACACCTTC
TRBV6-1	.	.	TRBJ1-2	CASSERDYGYTF	TGTGCCAGCAGTGAACGCGACTATGGCTACACCTTC
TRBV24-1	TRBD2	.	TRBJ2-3	CATSGKRGTTDTQYF	TGTGCCACCAGTGGGAAGCGGGGGACCACAGATACGCAGTATTTT
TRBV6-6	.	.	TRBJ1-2	CASSSIRGGYTF	TGTGCCAGCAGCTCGATTCGAGGTGGCTACACCTTC
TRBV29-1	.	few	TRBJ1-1	CSVAGTRKAFF	TGCAGCGTCGCCGGGACACGTAAAGCTTTCTTT
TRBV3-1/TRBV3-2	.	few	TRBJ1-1	CASSQNLGPEGAFF	TGTGCCAGCAGCCAAAACCTAGGGCCGGAGGGAGCTTTCTTT
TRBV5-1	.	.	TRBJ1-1	CASRLGDTEAFF	TGCGCCAGCAGGTTAGGGGACACTGAAGCTTTCTTT
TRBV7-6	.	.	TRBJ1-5	CASSLALGGNQPQHF	TGTGCCAGCAGCTTGGCCTTGGGGGGAAATCAGCCCCAGCATTTT
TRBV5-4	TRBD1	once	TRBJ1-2	CASSAGQSLHGYTF	TGTGCCAGCAGCGCGGGACAGTCACTGCATGGCTACACCTTC
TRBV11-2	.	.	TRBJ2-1	CATEYSKSSYNEQFF	TGTGCCACCGAGTACAGCAAGAGCTCCTACAATGAGCAGTTCTTC
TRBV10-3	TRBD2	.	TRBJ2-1	CAISEGVASGGHYNEQFF	TGTGCCATCAGTGAGGGGGTGGCTAGCGGGGGGCACTACAATGAGCAGTTCTTC
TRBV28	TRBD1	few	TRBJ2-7	CASSWTAGGADEQYF	TGTGCCAGCAGTTGGACCGCAGGGGGCGCGGACGAGCAGTACTTC
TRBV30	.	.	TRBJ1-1	CAWKAGSNTEAFF	TGTGCCTGGAAAGCAGGATCGAACACTGAAGCTTTCTTT
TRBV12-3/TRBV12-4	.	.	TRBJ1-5	CASSPAGQPQHF	TGTGCCAGCAGCCCCGCGGGTCAGCCCCAGCATTTT
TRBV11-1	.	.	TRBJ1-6	CASSSGTQGSPLHF	TGTGCCAGCAGCTCCGGGACACAGGGTTCACCCCTCCACTTT
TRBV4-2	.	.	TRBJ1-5	CASSPRGASNQPQHF	TGTGCCAGCAGCCCCCGGGGGGCTAGCAATCAGCCCCAGCATTTT
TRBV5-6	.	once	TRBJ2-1	CASSLGGQQWEQFF	TGTGCCAGCAGCTTGGGTGGACAGCAGTGGGAGCAGTTCTTC
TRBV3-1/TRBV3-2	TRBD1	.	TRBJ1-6	CASVGTANSPLHF	TGTGCCAGCGTAGGGACAGCAAATTCACCCCTCCACTTT